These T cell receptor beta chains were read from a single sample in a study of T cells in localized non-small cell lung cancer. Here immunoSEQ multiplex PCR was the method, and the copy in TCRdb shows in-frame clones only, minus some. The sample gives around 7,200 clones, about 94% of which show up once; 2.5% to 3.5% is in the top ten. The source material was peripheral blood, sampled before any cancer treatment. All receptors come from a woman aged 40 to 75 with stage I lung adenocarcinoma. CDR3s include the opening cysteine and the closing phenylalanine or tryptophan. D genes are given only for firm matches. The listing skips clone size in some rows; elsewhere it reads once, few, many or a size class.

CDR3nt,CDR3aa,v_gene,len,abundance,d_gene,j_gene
TGTGCCAGCAACCGACAGGGTGGCACTGAAGCTTTCTTT,CASNRQGGTEAFF,TRBV2,13,-,TRBD1,TRBJ1-1
TGCGCCAGCAACCCGGGACAGGGATGGACAGATACGCAGTATTTT,CASNPGQGWTDTQYF,TRBV5-1,15,-,TRBD1,TRBJ2-3
TGCGCCAGCAGCCCGGAGGGGGATCAGCCCCAGCATTTT,CASSPEGDQPQHF,TRBV5-1,13,-,-,TRBJ1-5
TGTGCCAGCAGCTTAGATCTTGGTCAGCCCCAGCATTTT,CASSLDLGQPQHF,TRBV11-2,13,-,-,TRBJ1-5
TGTGCCAGCAGAAGCCAGCCAAACATTCAGTACTTC,CASRSQPNIQYF,TRBV6-1,12,-,-,TRBJ2-4
TGTGCTAGCAGTCCTCAGGGGAAAGAGACCCAGTACTTC,CASSPQGKETQYF,TRBV7-7,13,once,-,TRBJ2-5
TGTGCCATCAGTGGGGGGCACAATCAGCCCCAGCATTTT,CAISGGHNQPQHF,TRBV10-3,13,-,-,TRBJ1-5
TGTGCCAGCAGCCCACAGGGAGGGAACACTGAAGCTTTCTTT,CASSPQGGNTEAFF,TRBV6-6,14,-,-,TRBJ1-1
TGTGCCAGTAGTACGGCCGGGGAGACCCAGTACTTC,CASSTAGETQYF,TRBV19,12,-,-,TRBJ2-5
TGTGCCAGCTCACCCGAGGGGACTTCGCAGAATACGCAGTATTTT,CASSPEGTSQNTQYF,TRBV18,15,-,-,TRBJ2-3
TGCAGCGTTTCTGCGCCCGATAATGAAAAACTGTTTTTT,CSVSAPDNEKLFF,TRBV29-1,13,-,-,TRBJ1-4
TGTGCCAGCAGCCCGGGGACTAGCGGCTCCTACAATGAGCAGTTCTTC,CASSPGTSGSYNEQFF,TRBV5-4,16,-,TRBD2,TRBJ2-1
TGTGCTAGTGGTTCGGGACAGGGGCTCTACGAGCAGTACTTC,CASGSGQGLYEQYF,TRBV12-5,14,-,TRBD1,TRBJ2-7
TGTGCCAGTAGCCTGGTCCCGACAGGGGTCTATGGCTACACCTTC,CASSLVPTGVYGYTF,TRBV19,15,once,TRBD1,TRBJ1-2
TGTGCCACCAGCAACCACAGGGGCTCTAATGAAAAACTGTTTTTT,CATSNHRGSNEKLFF,TRBV15,15,-,TRBD1,TRBJ1-4
TGTGCCATCAGCACGACGGGGGAGGGCCTCGTGGGCAATCAGCCCCAGCATTTT,CAISTTGEGLVGNQPQHF,TRBV10-3,18,-,-,TRBJ1-5
TGCGCCAGCTTACCCGGAGACAGAAAGAACACTGAAGCTTTCTTT,CASLPGDRKNTEAFF,TRBV5-1,15,-,-,TRBJ1-1
TGTGCCAGCAGCACAGGGGGCTCCAATTCACCCCTCCACTTT,CASSTGGSNSPLHF,TRBV28,14,-,TRBD1,TRBJ1-6
TGTGCCAGCAGTGAATTAGCGGGGAGCACCGGGGAGCTGTTTTTT,CASSELAGSTGELFF,TRBV2,15,-,TRBD2,TRBJ2-2
TGTGCCTGGAGTGTAAGGGTGACCGGGGCCTCTGGAAACACCATATATTTT,CAWSVRVTGASGNTIYF,TRBV30,17,-,-,TRBJ1-3
TGCGCCAGCAGCCAAGGTCTTACAACAGATACGCAGTATTTT,CASSQGLTTDTQYF,TRBV4-1,14,once,-,TRBJ2-3
TGTGCCAGCAGAACATCGACAGGCGGGACTGAGCAGTTCTTC,CASRTSTGGTEQFF,TRBV27,14,once,-,TRBJ2-1
TGTGCCAGCAGCCCGGGAGTTCCTCCCTACGAGCAGTACTTC,CASSPGVPPYEQYF,TRBV5-4,14,-,-,TRBJ2-7
TGTGCCAGCAGTTTTGCCGCAAACACTGAAGCTTTCTTT,CASSFAANTEAFF,TRBV6-5,13,-,-,TRBJ1-1
TGTGCCAGCAGTGTCGACAGGATCAGAAACACCATATATTTT,CASSVDRIRNTIYF,TRBV6-1,14,-,-,TRBJ1-3
TGTGCCAGTAGTCCGATTCTAGCTAGCACAGATACGCAGTATTTT,CASSPILASTDTQYF,TRBV19,15,-,-,TRBJ2-3
TGCGCCAGCAGCCAAGATCAGCCGGTAGCGAAGCAGTTCTTC,CASSQDQPVAKQFF,TRBV4-1,14,-,-,TRBJ2-1
TGCGCCAGCAGCCAGGCACCGGGACAGGCCTACGAGCAGTACTTC,CASSQAPGQAYEQYF,TRBV4-1,15,-,TRBD1,TRBJ2-7
TGTGCCAGCAGCTTACGGGCCGGAAGACCCTACGAGCAGTACTTC,CASSLRAGRPYEQYF,TRBV7-2,15,-,-,TRBJ2-7
TGCGCCAGCAGCCCAGGGAGCTCCTATAATTCACCCCTCCACTTT,CASSPGSSYNSPLHF,TRBV5-1,15,-,-,TRBJ1-6
TGTGCCACTGGCGAACTAGCGGGAGGAACCGGGGAGCTGTTTTTT,CATGELAGGTGELFF,TRBV15,15,-,TRBD2,TRBJ2-2
TGCAGCGCGGGGGCCCTAGCGACCGGGGAGCTGTTTTTT,CSAGALATGELFF,TRBV29-1,13,few,-,TRBJ2-2
TGCGCCAGCAGCCGGCAGTTACAGGGTAGAGCTGGGGCCAACGTCCTGACTTTC,CASSRQLQGRAGANVLTF,TRBV4-1,18,-,-,TRBJ2-6
TGTGCCAGCAGCTTCGGAGCTCGACGCACAGATACGCAGTATTTT,CASSFGARRTDTQYF,TRBV13,15,-,-,TRBJ2-3
TGTGCCAGCAGCGCCGGGACTAGCGGGACAGATACGCAGTATTTT,CASSAGTSGTDTQYF,TRBV6-4,15,-,TRBD2,TRBJ2-3
TGTGCCAGCAGCAGGGGGACACCCGGGAGGGGGCTTTTT,CASSRGTPGRGLF,TRBV21-1,13,-,-,TRBJ1-5
TGTGCCAGCAGCTTAGGAAGCCTAGCGGGGGGCACAGATACGCAGTATTTT,CASSLGSLAGGTDTQYF,TRBV11-3,17,-,TRBD2,TRBJ2-3
TGTGCCACCAGCAGAGACAGGGGCCCATACAATGAGCAGTTCTTC,CATSRDRGPYNEQFF,TRBV15,15,-,-,TRBJ2-1
TGTGCCAGCTCGGTGGGGAGGACTTCTAACTATGGCTACACCTTC,CASSVGRTSNYGYTF,TRBV18,15,-,-,TRBJ1-2
TGTGCCAGCAGCCCATGGACACCGTCCCACCAAGAGACCCAGTACTTC,CASSPWTPSHQETQYF,TRBV11-2,16,-,-,TRBJ2-5
TGTGCCAGCACCCAAAACAGGGATGGTAAATCTAGCGGGAGGTCCGGGGAGCTGTTTTTT,CASTQNRDGKSSGRSGELFF,TRBV4-2,20,-,TRBD2,TRBJ2-2
TGTGCCAGTACGGTGGAGAAGAACACTGAAGCTTTCTTT,CASTVEKNTEAFF,TRBV19,13,-,-,TRBJ1-1
TGTGCCAGTAGCCGGACTAGCGAGAATTACAATGAGCAGTTCTTC,CASSRTSENYNEQFF,TRBV19,15,-,TRBD2,TRBJ2-1
TGCGCCAGCAGCCAGGCGGGGCAGCTGGACGGCTACACCTTC,CASSQAGQLDGYTF,TRBV4-1,14,-,-,TRBJ1-2
TGCAGCGTAGCAGTCGGGTCAACTGGGGGTGAAAAACTGTTTTTT,CSVAVGSTGGEKLFF,TRBV29-1,15,-,-,TRBJ1-4
TGTGCCAGCAGCGAAAGAAGGGCGGCCCGTGAAGCTTTCTTT,CASSERRAAREAFF,TRBV7-8,14,-,-,TRBJ1-1